The T cell receptor beta chain described here comes from a study of glioma-infiltrating T cells. Unmatched junction bases numbered 3, after V lost 3 bases and J lost 4 bases. The germline V gene encodes CDR1 SGDLS and CDR2 YYNGEE. The length of the CDR3 is 15 residues. Study-wide findings and caveats: Non-neoplastic patients had below-expected tissue-blood divergence, while all gliomas exceeded expectation. Tissue and blood shared very few CDR3 sequences.

Concerning this clonotype itself: The target antigen is unknown.

The iRepertoire nested amplicon-rescue multiplex PCR amplified TCR alpha and beta CDR3s from RNA. Input was about 95-400 ng of tissue mRNA or PBMC total RNA. TCRdb analysed the multiplex PCR reads with MiXCR anew, one entry per CDR3 protein. In the table there are about 130,000 distinct CDR3 sequences, 23% of which are singletons. This TCR was sampled from a human donor with low-grade glioma or glioblastoma, undergoing nonglioma brain surgery, or in good health (not recorded which). V usage is TRBV9 and J usage is TRBJ2-1; 11 bases are shared with TRBD2. Sequenced input: glioma tissue, nonneoplastic brain tissue, or PBMCs (not recorded which). CDR3 protein: CASSATSGKYNEQFF. As DNA, the CDR3 is TGTGCCAGCAGCGCGACTAGCGGGAAGTACAATGAGCAGTTCTTC.